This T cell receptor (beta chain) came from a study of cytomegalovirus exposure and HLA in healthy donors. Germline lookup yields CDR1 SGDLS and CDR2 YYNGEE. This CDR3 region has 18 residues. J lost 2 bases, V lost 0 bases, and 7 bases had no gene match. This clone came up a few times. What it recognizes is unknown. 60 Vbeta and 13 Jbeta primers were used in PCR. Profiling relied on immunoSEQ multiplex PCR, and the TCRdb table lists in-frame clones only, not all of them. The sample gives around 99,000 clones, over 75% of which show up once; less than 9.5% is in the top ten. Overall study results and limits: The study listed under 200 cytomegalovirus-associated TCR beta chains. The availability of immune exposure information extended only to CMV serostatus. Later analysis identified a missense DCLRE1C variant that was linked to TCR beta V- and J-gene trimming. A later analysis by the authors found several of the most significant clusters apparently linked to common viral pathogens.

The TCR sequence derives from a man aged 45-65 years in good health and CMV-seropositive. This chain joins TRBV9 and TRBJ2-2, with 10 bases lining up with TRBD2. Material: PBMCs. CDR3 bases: TGTGCCAGCAGCGTAGCGCTAGCGGGGGCCTTCAACACCGGGGAGCTGTTTTTT. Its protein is CASSVALAGAFNTGELFF.